This T cell receptor beta chain was profiled in a study of T cells and Merkel cell carcinoma outcomes. V lost 2 bases to trimming and J lost 3 bases, with 13 bases between them. This CDR3 is 16 amino acids long. CDR1 is KGHSH and CDR2 is LQKENI in the germline V gene. Study-wide results and caveats: Merkel cell carcinoma outcomes were reportedly predicted by repertoire and T-cell density.

Produced via immunoSEQ multiplex PCR; TCRdb's table is partial and in-frame only. The sample includes 8,000 to 9,500 clones, under 90% of them seen just once. Points on this clone: Antigen unknown.

The rearrangement links TRBV18 to TRBJ1-4; D not resolved. The TCR was taken from a human donor with Merkel cell carcinoma. Sample: tumor tissue from Merkel cell carcinoma. As DNA, the CDR3 is TGTGCCAGCTCACCAGAGGTAGCTGGGGCTAATGAAAAACTGTTTTTT. This codes for CASSPEVAGANEKLFF.